This entry concerns a single T cell receptor beta chain. The data belong to a study of control samples from healthy donors and cancer patients. Clones were read by immunoSEQ multiplex PCR, and TCRdb kept only the in-frame ones, dropping some. The top ten clones hold around 2.1% of a sample with some 89,000 clones, over 65% of them seen once. V dropped 5 bases and J dropped 4 bases, with 8 bases sitting between them. The CDR3 totals 12 residues. Germline V lookup: CDR1 KGHDR, CDR2 SFDVKD. The chain uses TRBV24-1 and TRBJ2-7; no definite D call. The TCR comes from a middle-aged woman in good health. Sequences were obtained from blood. CDR3 in DNA: TGTGCCACCAGTGTGACGGGTTACGAGCAGTACTTC. This translates into CATSVTGYEQYF.